Listed here is a single T cell receptor (beta chain). These data are taken from a study of shared clonotypes between healthy human individuals. The V gene end was trimmed by 0 bases and the J gene end by 3 bases; junction bases not matched to a gene: 8. Germline CDR1 and CDR2: SGHAT and FQNNGV. This CDR3 has 16 residues. The assay was immunoSEQ multiplex PCR, and TCRdb's table has in-frame clones only and misses some. The table records over 750,000 clones, 95% to 97% of them present only once. CD45RO-negative, CCR7-selected cells formed the naive CD8 fraction, which excluded terminally differentiated effector memory CD45RA+ cells.

This receptor was identified in a man between 25 and 39 years old in good health. V is TRBV11-2 and J is TRBJ2-7; 7 bases match TRBD2. Sequencing input: naive CD8+ T cells sorted from blood. CDR3 nucleotide sequence: TGTGCCAGCAGCTTAGATCTGTTCCGGGACTACTACGAGCAGTACTTC. Translated: CASSLDLFRDYYEQYF.